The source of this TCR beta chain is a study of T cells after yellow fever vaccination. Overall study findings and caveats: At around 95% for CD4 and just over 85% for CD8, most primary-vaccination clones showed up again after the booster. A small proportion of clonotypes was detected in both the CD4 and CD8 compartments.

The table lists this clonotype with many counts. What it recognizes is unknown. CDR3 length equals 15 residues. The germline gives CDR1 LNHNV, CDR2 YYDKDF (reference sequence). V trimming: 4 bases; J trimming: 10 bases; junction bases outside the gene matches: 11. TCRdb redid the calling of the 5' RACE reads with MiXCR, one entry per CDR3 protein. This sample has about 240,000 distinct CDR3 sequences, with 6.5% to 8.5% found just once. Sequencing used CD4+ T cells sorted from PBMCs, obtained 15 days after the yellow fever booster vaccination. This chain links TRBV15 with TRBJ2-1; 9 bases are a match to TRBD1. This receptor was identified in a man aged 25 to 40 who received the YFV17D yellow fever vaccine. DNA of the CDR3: TGTGCCACCAGCAACGCCGGGACAGGGTCACGAGAGCAGTTCTTC. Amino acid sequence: CATSNAGTGSREQFF. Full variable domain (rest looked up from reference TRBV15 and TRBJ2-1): DAMVIQNPRYQVTQFGKPVTLSCSQTLNHNVMYWYQQKSSQAPKLLFHYYDKDFNNEADTPDNFQSRRPNTSFCFLDIRSPGLGDTAMYLCATSNAGTGSREQFFGPGTRLTVL.